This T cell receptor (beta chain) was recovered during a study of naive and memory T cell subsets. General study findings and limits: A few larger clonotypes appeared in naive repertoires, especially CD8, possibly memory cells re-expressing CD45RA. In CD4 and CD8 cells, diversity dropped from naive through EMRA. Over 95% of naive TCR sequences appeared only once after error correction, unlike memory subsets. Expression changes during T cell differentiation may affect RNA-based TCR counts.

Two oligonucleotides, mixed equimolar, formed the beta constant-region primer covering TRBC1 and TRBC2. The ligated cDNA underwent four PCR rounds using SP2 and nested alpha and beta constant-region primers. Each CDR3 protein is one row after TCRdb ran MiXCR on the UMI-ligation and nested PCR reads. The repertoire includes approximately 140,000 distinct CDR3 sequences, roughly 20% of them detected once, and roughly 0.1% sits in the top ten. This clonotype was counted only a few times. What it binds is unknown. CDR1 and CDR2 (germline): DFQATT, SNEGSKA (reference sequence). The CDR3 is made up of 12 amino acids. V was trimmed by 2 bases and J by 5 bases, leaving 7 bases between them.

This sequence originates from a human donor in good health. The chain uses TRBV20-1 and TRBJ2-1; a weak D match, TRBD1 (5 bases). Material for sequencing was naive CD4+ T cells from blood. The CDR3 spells CSARRGHNEQFF. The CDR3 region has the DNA TGCAGTGCTAGAAGGGGTCACAATGAGCAGTTCTTC.